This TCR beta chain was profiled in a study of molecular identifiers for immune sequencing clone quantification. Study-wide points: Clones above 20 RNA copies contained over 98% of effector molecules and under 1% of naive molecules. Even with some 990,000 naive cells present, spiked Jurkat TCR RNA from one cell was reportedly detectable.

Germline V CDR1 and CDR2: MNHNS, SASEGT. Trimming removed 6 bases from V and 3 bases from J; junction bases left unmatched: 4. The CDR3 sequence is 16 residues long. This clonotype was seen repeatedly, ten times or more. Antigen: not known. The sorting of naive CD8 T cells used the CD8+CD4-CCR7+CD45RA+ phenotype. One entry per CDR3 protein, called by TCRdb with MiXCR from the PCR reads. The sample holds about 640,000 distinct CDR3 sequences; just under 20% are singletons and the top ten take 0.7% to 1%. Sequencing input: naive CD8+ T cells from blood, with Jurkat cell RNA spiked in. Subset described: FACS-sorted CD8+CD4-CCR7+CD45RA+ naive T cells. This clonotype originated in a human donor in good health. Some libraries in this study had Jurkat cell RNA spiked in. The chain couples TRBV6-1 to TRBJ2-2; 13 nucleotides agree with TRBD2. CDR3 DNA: TGTGCCAGCAGCCTACTAGCGGGAGGGTACACCGGGGAGCTGTTTTTT. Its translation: CASSLLAGGYTGELFF.